Listed below are T cell receptor beta chains from one sample, sequenced in a study of OX40 agonist ivuxolimab in advanced cancers. TCRdb's copy holds only in-frame clones and misses some; the assay was immunoSEQ multiplex PCR. The repertoire includes some 20,000 clones, just over 90% of them detected once, and around 56% sits in the top ten. The source material was CD4+ or CD8+ T cells sorted from blood, sampled in a trial of the OX40 agonist ivuxolimab. Every receptor here comes from an adult with an advanced solid tumor such as melanoma, head and neck, liver or kidney cancer. CDR3s include the opening cysteine and the closing phenylalanine or tryptophan. A D gene is named only where the DNA matches it firmly. Clone size is not always given. Where it is, it says once, few, many or a class for expanded clones.

DNA,CDR3,length,V,D,size,J
TGTGCCAGCAGCCGACTAGCAGAAGAGACCCAGTACTTC,CASSRLAEETQYF,13,TRBV6-5,TRBD2,NA,TRBJ2-5
TGTGCCAGCAGCCAAGGTCTTTTCTTATATGACAGTAATAACTATGGCTACACCTTC,CASSQGLFLYDSNNYGYTF,19,TRBV4-2,NA,NA,TRBJ1-2
TGCGCCAGCAGCCAAGAATCCAGAGAGACCTACGAGCAGTACTTC,CASSQESRETYEQYF,15,TRBV4-1,NA,NA,TRBJ2-7
TGTGCCAGCAGCCCAAAGTGTACCGATGAAGAAGCTTTCTTT,CASSPKCTDEEAFF,14,TRBV7-6,NA,NA,TRBJ1-1
TGTGCCAGCAGCCCTTCCCCCGCGGGGAGCACAGATACGCAGTATTTT,CASSPSPAGSTDTQYF,16,TRBV5-4,NA,NA,TRBJ2-3
TGCGCCAGCAGCTTGGACGGGTCTAACTATGGCTACACCTTC,CASSLDGSNYGYTF,14,TRBV5-1,NA,NA,TRBJ1-2
TGCGCCAGCAGCTTCAGGGCAGGAGAATTGAACACTGAAGCTTTCTTT,CASSFRAGELNTEAFF,16,TRBV5-1,NA,once,TRBJ1-1
TGTGCCAGCAGTTCCCTCGGGACCCTTTGGGAGCAGTACTTC,CASSSLGTLWEQYF,14,TRBV27,NA,NA,TRBJ2-7
TGCGCCAGCAGCCAAGTGGGGCAAGAGACCCAGTACTTC,CASSQVGQETQYF,13,TRBV4-1,NA,NA,TRBJ2-5
TGTGCCAGCAGCCCAGAGGCCCAATATCAAGAGACCCAGTACTTC,CASSPEAQYQETQYF,15,TRBV7-9,NA,NA,TRBJ2-5
TGTGCCAGCAGTCCGGCGGGGAGCAGTGAGCAGTTCTTC,CASSPAGSSEQFF,13,TRBV25-1,NA,NA,TRBJ2-1
TGTGCCAGCAGTGAGGACAGGGGGCTAGACTATGGCTACACCTTC,CASSEDRGLDYGYTF,15,TRBV6-4,TRBD1,NA,TRBJ1-2
TGTGCCAGCAGTGACGGGGGCCTCTCTGGGGCCAACGTCCTGACTTTC,CASSDGGLSGANVLTF,16,TRBV2,NA,once,TRBJ2-6
TGTGCCAGCAGCCGACCCCTAGGCGGGGCGAGGAACACCGGGGAGCTGTTTTTT,CASSRPLGGARNTGELFF,18,TRBV7-9,NA,once,TRBJ2-2
TGTGCCAGCACCATCGGCGGGGGTAAGGATACGCAGTATTTT,CASTIGGGKDTQYF,14,TRBV11-2,TRBD2,once,TRBJ2-3
TGCGCCAGCAGTGTTGATCAGGGGAATTATAATTCACCCCTCCACTTT,CASSVDQGNYNSPLHF,16,TRBV10-2,NA,NA,TRBJ1-6
TGTGCCAGCACTACGGGCCACGAGCAGTACTTC,CASTTGHEQYF,11,TRBV6-5,NA,NA,TRBJ2-7
TGTGCCAGCAGCTTAGTAGTGGACACTGAAGCTTTCTTT,CASSLVVDTEAFF,13,TRBV7-9,NA,NA,TRBJ1-1
TGTGCCAGCAGTTACCGTATCGACCCCACAGATACGCAGTATTTT,CASSYRIDPTDTQYF,15,TRBV6-6,NA,NA,TRBJ2-3
TGTGCCTGGATGACAGGGCACCCCTACGAGCAGTACTTC,CAWMTGHPYEQYF,13,TRBV30,TRBD1,NA,TRBJ2-7
TGTGCCAGCAGCTCCGAACCAGGACGGCAAGAGACCCAGTACTTC,CASSSEPGRQETQYF,15,TRBV7-2,NA,medium-sized,TRBJ2-5
TGCGCCAGCAGCCACGACCCCGTCCAGCTTTCCGAGCAGTACTTC,CASSHDPVQLSEQYF,15,TRBV4-1,NA,NA,TRBJ2-7
TGTGCCAGCAGCGAGACTAGCGGGGGGGCGGCCTACGAGCAGTACTTC,CASSETSGGAAYEQYF,16,TRBV7-6,TRBD2,NA,TRBJ2-7
TGTGCCAGCAGTTACTCGAATGACGGACCCTATGGCTACACCTTC,CASSYSNDGPYGYTF,15,TRBV6-5,NA,NA,TRBJ1-2
TGCGCCAGCAGCCAAGACAGGGGCTTAATGAGTTCCTACAATGAGCAGTTCTTC,CASSQDRGLMSSYNEQFF,18,TRBV4-1,NA,NA,TRBJ2-1
TGTGCCAGCAGGACATTGACAGATACGCAGTATTTT,CASRTLTDTQYF,12,TRBV6-1,NA,NA,TRBJ2-3
TGTGCCAGCAGCTTGGCGGGGGGCGTCACCGGGGAGCTGTTTTTT,CASSLAGGVTGELFF,15,TRBV5-6,NA,NA,TRBJ2-2
TGTGCCTGGAAAAGGAACGAGCAGTACTTC,CAWKRNEQYF,10,TRBV30,NA,once,TRBJ2-7
TGTGCCAGCAGCTTGGGGGCGGATAGCTCCTACGAGCAGTACTTC,CASSLGADSSYEQYF,15,TRBV5-8,NA,NA,TRBJ2-7
TGCAGCGTTGAAGTGTCGTACGAGCAGTACTTC,CSVEVSYEQYF,11,TRBV29-1,NA,NA,TRBJ2-7
TGTGCCAGCAGCTTAAATGCAGGCGATTCTTCACCCCTCCACTTT,CASSLNAGDSSPLHF,15,TRBV7-2,NA,NA,TRBJ1-6
TGCGCCAGCAGCCAGGTTTGGACAGGGGAAAATTCACCCCTCCACTTT,CASSQVWTGENSPLHF,16,TRBV4-1,TRBD1,NA,TRBJ1-6
TGTGCCTGGAGTGGTTCCAGATCCTACGAGCAGTACTTC,CAWSGSRSYEQYF,13,TRBV30,NA,NA,TRBJ2-7
TGTGCCTGGAGTGTGACCCTAGCGGGGGGTACAGATACGCAGTATTTT,CAWSVTLAGGTDTQYF,16,TRBV30,TRBD2,NA,TRBJ2-3
TGTGCTAGTGGTACAACCGTCGGAGCAGGGGACCCCGGGGAGCTGTTTTTT,CASGTTVGAGDPGELFF,17,TRBV12-5,NA,NA,TRBJ2-2
TGTGCCAGTAGCTGGCAGGGAGGCAGCAATCAGCCCCAGCATTTT,CASSWQGGSNQPQHF,15,TRBV19,NA,NA,TRBJ1-5
TGTGCCATCAAATTTCGGGACGAGCAGTACTTC,CAIKFRDEQYF,11,TRBV6-5,NA,NA,TRBJ2-7
TGTGCCAGCAGTGAAGCTGGGACAGGACCCAGCACAGATACGCAGTATTTT,CASSEAGTGPSTDTQYF,17,TRBV2,TRBD1,NA,TRBJ2-3
TGCGCCAGCAGCTTGGCCCTCGCAGGTAGTAATGAAAAACTGTTTTTT,CASSLALAGSNEKLFF,16,TRBV5-1,NA,NA,TRBJ1-4
TGTGCCAGCAATGGGGGGTGGGCAGATACGCAGTATTTT,CASNGGWADTQYF,13,TRBV7-9,NA,NA,TRBJ2-3
TGTGCCAGCGGCCTGACAGGAGACTCCTATAATTCACCCCTCCACTTT,CASGLTGDSYNSPLHF,16,TRBV13,NA,NA,TRBJ1-6
TGCAGCGCACAGGGTACAACTAATGAAAAACTGTTTTTT,CSAQGTTNEKLFF,13,TRBV29-1,NA,NA,TRBJ1-4
TGTGCCAGCAGCTTAGCTGGCGAGCAGTACTTC,CASSLAGEQYF,11,TRBV7-8,NA,NA,TRBJ2-7
TGTGCCAGCAGTTACCGCGGGGGTGGCTACGAGCAGTACTTC,CASSYRGGGYEQYF,14,TRBV6-5,TRBD2,NA,TRBJ2-7
TGTGCCATCAGTGAGTCGTTGGGACAGGGGAGCTACGAGCAGTACTTC,CAISESLGQGSYEQYF,16,TRBV10-3,TRBD1,NA,TRBJ2-7
TGTGCCAGCAGCGTCGGACAGCCTGGCTCCTACGAGCAGTACTTC,CASSVGQPGSYEQYF,15,TRBV7-1,NA,NA,TRBJ2-7
TGTGCCAGCAGCTTATTGACAGGGGGCCGGGAGCAGTACTTC,CASSLLTGGREQYF,14,TRBV7-8,TRBD1,NA,TRBJ2-7
TGTGCCAGCAGTGAAATAATCGGGCAGGGGCGGGAGCAGTACTTC,CASSEIIGQGREQYF,15,TRBV6-1,NA,NA,TRBJ2-7
TGTGCCAGCAGTACCGATAAGCCGGGACAGTTGACAGATACGCAGTATTTT,CASSTDKPGQLTDTQYF,17,TRBV2,TRBD1,NA,TRBJ2-3
TGTGCTAGTGGTTTGGTCGACAGGGGGGAAGGTGAGCAGTACTTC,CASGLVDRGEGEQYF,15,TRBV12-5,TRBD1,NA,TRBJ2-7
TGTGCCAGCAGTCAGACTAGCGGGGGGATAGAGACCCAGTACTTC,CASSQTSGGIETQYF,15,TRBV27,TRBD2,NA,TRBJ2-5
TGTGCCAGCCATGACAGGGAGCGACACTATGGCTACACCTTC,CASHDRERHYGYTF,14,TRBV6-5,TRBD1,NA,TRBJ1-2
TGTGCCAGCAGCTTAGGGGCCAGGCAGAACTCCTACGAGCAGTACTTC,CASSLGARQNSYEQYF,16,TRBV7-6,NA,NA,TRBJ2-7
TGTGCCAGCAGCCGGACCGACCAGACCTACGAGCAGTACTTC,CASSRTDQTYEQYF,14,TRBV7-8,NA,NA,TRBJ2-7
TGTGCCAGCAGCCGGACAGAAACTAATGAAAAACTGTTTTTT,CASSRTETNEKLFF,14,TRBV7-9,NA,NA,TRBJ1-4
TGTGCCAGCAGTTTCCGTGGAGGGGAGGGCAATGAGCAGTTCTTC,CASSFRGGEGNEQFF,15,TRBV6-4,TRBD2,once,TRBJ2-1
TGTGCCGGCAGTTTAATTCCGCGACAGCAAGAGACCCAGTACTTC,CAGSLIPRQQETQYF,15,TRBV27,NA,NA,TRBJ2-5
TGTGCCAGCAGCAAGGGGGATGGCTACACCTTC,CASSKGDGYTF,11,TRBV5-4,NA,NA,TRBJ1-2
TGTGCCAGCAGCTTGGCCGGGGTGGTCACCGGGGAGCTGTTTTTT,CASSLAGVVTGELFF,15,TRBV5-7,NA,NA,TRBJ2-2